This T cell receptor (beta chain) came from a study of blood T cells in healthy people across ages. The germline CDR1 and CDR2 sequences are SQVTM and ANQGSEA. The CDR3 extends over 14 amino acids. J gave up 4 bases and V 4 bases, and 6 bases lay outside the gene matches. A J-beta primer mix and a sample-barcoded 5' primer were used in a second PCR of about 6 to 12 cycles. One entry per CDR3 protein, called by TCRdb with MiXCR from the 5' RACE reads. The sample has around 700,000 distinct CDR3 sequences; roughly 25% are singletons. Isolated PBMCs totaled at least 7 million in each sample. Total RNA extraction produced at least 5 micrograms (per sample) for the study. Comments on this clonotype: Its antigen is not known.

Study outcomes and limitations: Naive T cell percentage strongly correlated with TCR beta diversity.

In addition, the sample was reused for a study of T cells of mothers and their children. That work contributes: It was through the M1S primer of the second PCR that sample barcodes and 2-4 random nucleotides were added.

The TCR sequence derives from a boy younger than 18 in good health. The chain carries TRBV29-1 and TRBJ2-3; 9 nucleotides agree with TRBD1. What was sequenced was blood. Written as DNA, the CDR3 is TGCAGCGTTGGGACAGGGGAGATCGCAGATACGCAGTATTTT. As protein: CSVGTGEIADTQYF.